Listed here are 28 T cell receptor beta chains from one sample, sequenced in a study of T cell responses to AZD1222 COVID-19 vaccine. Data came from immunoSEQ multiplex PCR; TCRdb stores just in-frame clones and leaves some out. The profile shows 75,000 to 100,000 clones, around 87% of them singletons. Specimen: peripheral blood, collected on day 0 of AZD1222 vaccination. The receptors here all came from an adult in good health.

The CDR3 nucleotides read TGCAGTGCTAGAATAAGCCCTGGCTACACCTTC. Residues: CSARISPGYTF. The chain combines TRBV20-1 with TRBJ1-2; D call uncertain. This CDR3 spans 11 amino acids. The V end was cut by 2 bases, the J end by 7 bases, with 8 bases between. CDR1 and CDR2 from the germline V gene are DFQATT and SNEGSKA (reference sequence).

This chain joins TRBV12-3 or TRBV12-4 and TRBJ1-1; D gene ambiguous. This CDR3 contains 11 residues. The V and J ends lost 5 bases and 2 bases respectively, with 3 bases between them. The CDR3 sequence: CASSINTEAFF. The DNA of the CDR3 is TGTGCCAGCAGTATTAACACTGAAGCTTTCTTT.

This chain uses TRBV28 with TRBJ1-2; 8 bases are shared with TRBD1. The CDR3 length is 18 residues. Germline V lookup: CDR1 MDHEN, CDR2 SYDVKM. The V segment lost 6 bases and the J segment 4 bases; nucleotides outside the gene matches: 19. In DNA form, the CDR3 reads TGTGCCAGCAGACCACCAGGACAGGGCGGGGGGTCGGGCTATGGCTACACCTTC. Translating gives CASRPPGQGGGSGYGYTF.

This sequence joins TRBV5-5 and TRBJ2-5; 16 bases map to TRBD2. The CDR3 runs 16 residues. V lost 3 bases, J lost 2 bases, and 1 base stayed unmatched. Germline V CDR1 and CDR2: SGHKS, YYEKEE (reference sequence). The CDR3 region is CASSWGLAGGQETQYF. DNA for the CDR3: TGTGCCAGCAGCTGGGGACTAGCGGGAGGGCAAGAGACCCAGTACTTC.

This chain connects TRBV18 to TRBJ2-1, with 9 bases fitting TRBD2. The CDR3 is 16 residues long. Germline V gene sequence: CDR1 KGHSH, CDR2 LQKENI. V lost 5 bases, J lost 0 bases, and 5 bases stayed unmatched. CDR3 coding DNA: TGTGCCAGCTCATCTTTAGCGGGAGACTCCTACAATGAGCAGTTCTTC. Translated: CASSSLAGDSYNEQFF.

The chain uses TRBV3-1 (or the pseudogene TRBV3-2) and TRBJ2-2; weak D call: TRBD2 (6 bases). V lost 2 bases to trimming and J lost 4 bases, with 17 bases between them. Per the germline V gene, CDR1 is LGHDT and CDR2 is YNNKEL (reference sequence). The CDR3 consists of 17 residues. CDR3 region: CASSQKLAVLSTGELFF. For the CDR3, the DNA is TGTGCCAGCAGCCAAAAATTAGCGGTCCTCTCCACCGGGGAGCTGTTTTTT.

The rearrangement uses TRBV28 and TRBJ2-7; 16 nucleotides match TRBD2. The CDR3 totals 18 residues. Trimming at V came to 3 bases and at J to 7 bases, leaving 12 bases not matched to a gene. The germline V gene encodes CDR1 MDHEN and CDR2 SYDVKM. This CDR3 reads CASSLGLGTSGRALEQYF. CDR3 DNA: TGTGCCAGCAGTTTGGGCCTAGGGACTAGCGGGAGGGCCCTAGAGCAGTACTTC.

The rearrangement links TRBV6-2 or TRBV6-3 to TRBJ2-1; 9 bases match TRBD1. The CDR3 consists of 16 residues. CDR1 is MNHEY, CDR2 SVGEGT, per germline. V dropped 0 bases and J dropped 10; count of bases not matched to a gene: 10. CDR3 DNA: TGTGCCAGCAGTTACTCGATGGACAGGGGAAGACTAGAGCAGTTCTTC. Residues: CASSYSMDRGRLEQFF.

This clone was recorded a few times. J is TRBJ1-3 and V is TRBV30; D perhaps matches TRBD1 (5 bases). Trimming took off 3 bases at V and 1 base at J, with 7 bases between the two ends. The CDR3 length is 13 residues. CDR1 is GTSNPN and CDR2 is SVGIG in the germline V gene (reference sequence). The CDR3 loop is CAWRAGSGNTIYF. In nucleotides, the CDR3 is TGTGCCTGGAGGGCAGGGTCTGGAAACACCATATATTTT.

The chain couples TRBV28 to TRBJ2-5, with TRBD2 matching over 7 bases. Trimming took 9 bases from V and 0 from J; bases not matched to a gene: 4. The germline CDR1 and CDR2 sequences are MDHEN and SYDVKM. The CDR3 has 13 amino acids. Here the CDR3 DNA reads TGTGCCAGTGGGGGGGGTTACCAAGAGACCCAGTACTTC. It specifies CASGGGYQETQYF.

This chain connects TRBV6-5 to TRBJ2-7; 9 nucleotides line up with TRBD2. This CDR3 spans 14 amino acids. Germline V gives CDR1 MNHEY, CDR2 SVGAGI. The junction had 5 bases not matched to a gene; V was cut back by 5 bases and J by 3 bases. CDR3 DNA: TGTGCCAGCAGTACTGCTAGCGGGATCTACGAGCAGTACTTC. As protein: CASSTASGIYEQYF.

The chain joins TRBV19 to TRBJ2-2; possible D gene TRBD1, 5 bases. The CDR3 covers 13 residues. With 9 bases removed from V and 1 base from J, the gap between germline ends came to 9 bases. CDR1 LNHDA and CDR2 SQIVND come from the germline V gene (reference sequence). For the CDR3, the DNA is TGTGCCAGCCAGGGTCTGAACACCGGGGAGCTGTTTTTT. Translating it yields CASQGLNTGELFF.

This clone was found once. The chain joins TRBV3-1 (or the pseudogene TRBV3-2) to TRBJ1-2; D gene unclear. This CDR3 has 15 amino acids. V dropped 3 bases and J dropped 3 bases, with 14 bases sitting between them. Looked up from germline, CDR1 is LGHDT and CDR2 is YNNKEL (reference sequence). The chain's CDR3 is CASSHYEVKHYGYTF. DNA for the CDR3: TGTGCCAGCAGCCATTATGAGGTAAAACACTATGGCTACACCTTC.

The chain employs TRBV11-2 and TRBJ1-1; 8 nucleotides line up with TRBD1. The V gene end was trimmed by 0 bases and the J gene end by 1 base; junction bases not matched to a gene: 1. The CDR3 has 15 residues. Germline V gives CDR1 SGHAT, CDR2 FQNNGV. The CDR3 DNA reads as TGTGCCAGCAGCTTAGATGGGACAGGGAACACTGAAGCTTTCTTT. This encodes CASSLDGTGNTEAFF.

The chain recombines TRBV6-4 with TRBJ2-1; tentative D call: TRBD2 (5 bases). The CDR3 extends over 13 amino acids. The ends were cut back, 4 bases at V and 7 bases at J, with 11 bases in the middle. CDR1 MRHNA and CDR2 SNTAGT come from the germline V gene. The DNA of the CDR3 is TGTGCCAGCAGTGTCATGGAGGCGAATGAGCAGTTCTTC. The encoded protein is CASSVMEANEQFF.

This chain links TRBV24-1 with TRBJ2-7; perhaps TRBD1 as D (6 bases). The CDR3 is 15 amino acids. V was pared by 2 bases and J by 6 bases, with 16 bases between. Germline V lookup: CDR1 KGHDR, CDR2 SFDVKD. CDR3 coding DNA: TGTGCCACCAGTGATTCCCCCCCAGGGGAAGTCGAGCAGTACTTC. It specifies CATSDSPPGEVEQYF.

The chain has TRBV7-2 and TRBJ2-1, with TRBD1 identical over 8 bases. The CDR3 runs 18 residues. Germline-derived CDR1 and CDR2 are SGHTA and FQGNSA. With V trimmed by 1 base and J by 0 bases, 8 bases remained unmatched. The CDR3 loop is CASSLGITGGSSYNEQFF. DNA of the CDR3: TGTGCCAGCAGCTTAGGGATAACAGGGGGGAGCTCCTACAATGAGCAGTTCTTC.

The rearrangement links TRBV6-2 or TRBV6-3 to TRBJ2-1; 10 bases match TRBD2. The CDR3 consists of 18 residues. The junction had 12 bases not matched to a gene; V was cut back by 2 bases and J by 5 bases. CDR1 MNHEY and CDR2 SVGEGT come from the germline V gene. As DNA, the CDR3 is TGTGCCAGCAGTTACGCCAGCGGGAGGGCCTCTACAGACAATGAGCAGTTCTTC. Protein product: CASSYASGRASTDNEQFF.

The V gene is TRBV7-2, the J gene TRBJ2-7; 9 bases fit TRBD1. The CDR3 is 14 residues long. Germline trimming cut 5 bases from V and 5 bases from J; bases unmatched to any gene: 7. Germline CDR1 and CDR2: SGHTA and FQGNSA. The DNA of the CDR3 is TGTGCCAGCAGCCCCTGGACAGGGGACAACGAGCAGTACTTC. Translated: CASSPWTGDNEQYF.

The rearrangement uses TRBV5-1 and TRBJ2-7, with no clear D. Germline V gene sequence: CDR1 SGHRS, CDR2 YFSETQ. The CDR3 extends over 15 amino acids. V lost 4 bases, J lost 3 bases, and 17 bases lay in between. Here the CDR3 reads CASSPQTGSHYEQYF. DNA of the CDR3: TGCGCCAGCAGCCCACAGACGGGCTCCCACTACGAGCAGTACTTC.

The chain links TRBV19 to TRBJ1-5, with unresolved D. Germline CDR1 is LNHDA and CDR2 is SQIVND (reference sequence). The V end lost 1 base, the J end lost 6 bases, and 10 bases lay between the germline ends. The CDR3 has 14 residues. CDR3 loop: CASSIGGNSQPQHF. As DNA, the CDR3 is TGTGCCAGTAGTATAGGAGGTAATAGTCAGCCCCAGCATTTT.

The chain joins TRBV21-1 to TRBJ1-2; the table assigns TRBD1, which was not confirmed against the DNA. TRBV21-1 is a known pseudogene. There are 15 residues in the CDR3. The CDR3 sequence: CASSLFGQGVNGYTF. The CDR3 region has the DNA TGTGCCAGCAGCCTCTTTGGGCAGGGGGTAAATGGCTACACCTTC.

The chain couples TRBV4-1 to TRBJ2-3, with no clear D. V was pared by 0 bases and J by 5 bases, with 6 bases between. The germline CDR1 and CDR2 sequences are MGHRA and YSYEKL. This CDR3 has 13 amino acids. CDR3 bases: TGCGCCAGCAGCCAAGATAACGGAGATACGCAGTATTTT. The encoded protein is CASSQDNGDTQYF.

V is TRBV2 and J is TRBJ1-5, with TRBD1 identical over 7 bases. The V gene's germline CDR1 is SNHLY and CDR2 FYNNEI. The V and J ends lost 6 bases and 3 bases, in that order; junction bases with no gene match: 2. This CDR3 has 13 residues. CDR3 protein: CASRTGLNQPQHF. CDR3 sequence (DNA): TGTGCCAGCAGGACAGGGCTCAATCAGCCCCAGCATTTT.

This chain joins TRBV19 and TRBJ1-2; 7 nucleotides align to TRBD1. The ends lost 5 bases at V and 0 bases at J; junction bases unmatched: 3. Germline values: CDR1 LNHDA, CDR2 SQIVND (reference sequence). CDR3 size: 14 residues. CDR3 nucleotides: TGTGCCAGTAGTTCCGGGACAGCTAACTATGGCTACACCTTC. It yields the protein CASSSGTANYGYTF.

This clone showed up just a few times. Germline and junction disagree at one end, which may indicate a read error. The CDR3, as DNA: TGTGCCAGTAGTCTAGAGGGGACAATAGGCGAGCAGTACTTC. Encoded protein: CASSLEGTIGEQYF. The J gene is TRBJ2-7, the V gene TRBV19, with D perhaps matching TRBD1 (6 bases). CDR3 size: 14 residues. Per the germline V gene, CDR1 is LNHDA and CDR2 is SQIVND (reference sequence).

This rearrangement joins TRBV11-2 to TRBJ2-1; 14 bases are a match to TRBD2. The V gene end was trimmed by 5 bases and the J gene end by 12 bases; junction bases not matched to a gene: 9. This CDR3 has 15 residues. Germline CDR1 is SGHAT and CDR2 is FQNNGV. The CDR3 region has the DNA TGTGCCAGCAGCATGGGACTAGCGGGAGTATTCGCGCAGTTCTTC. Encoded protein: CASSMGLAGVFAQFF.

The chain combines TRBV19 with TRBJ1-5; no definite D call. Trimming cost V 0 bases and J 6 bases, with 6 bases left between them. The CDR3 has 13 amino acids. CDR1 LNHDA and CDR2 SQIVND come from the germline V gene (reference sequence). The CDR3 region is CASSIDRAQPQHF. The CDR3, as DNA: TGTGCCAGTAGTATAGATCGGGCTCAGCCCCAGCATTTT.